The T cell receptor beta chain described here comes from a study of Ad26.COV2.S vaccination and SARS-CoV-2 variants. The treatment is: some 19 received Ad26.COV2.S at low or high dose, single or two shots; about 5 received placebo; per-sample allocation not given. Repertoires come from day 63 after the first vaccine or placebo injection. Method: immunoSEQ multiplex PCR; TCRdb's copy keeps in-frame clones and lacks some. There are around 340,000 clones in the sample; 80% to 90% occur only once, and just under 5% lies in the top ten. The sequencing used peripheral blood, collected in a trial of Ad26.COV2.S vaccine versus placebo. The receptor's source is a person between 18 and 65 years old who received the Ad26.COV2.S COVID-19 vaccine or a placebo.

CDR3 residues: CASSPGTPGDEKLFF. CDR3 sequence (DNA): TGTGCCAGCTCCCCTGGGACTCCCGGGGACGAAAAACTGTTTTTT. This chain joins TRBV18 and TRBJ1-4, with D tentatively TRBD1 (5 bases). The CDR3 covers 15 residues. Germline V CDR1 and CDR2: KGHSH, LQKENI. Trimming left V 6 bases short and J 8 bases short, with 19 bases between.